The rows below give T cell receptor beta chains drawn from one sample of a study of blood T cell repertoires in COVID-19. TCRdb's table, derived via immunoSEQ multiplex PCR, lists solely in-frame clones and lacks some. The sample has about 320,000 clones, roughly 88% seen once; the top ten hold around 5%. The sequenced sample was PBMCs or T cells enriched from blood (not recorded which). Receptor source: a young man who had recovered from COVID-19. The CDR3 runs from the conserved cysteine through the conserved F or W. Each record gives: CDR3 protein, CDR3 DNA, clone size, V gene, CDR3 length, J gene, D gene. The D gene is left open where the match is weak. Clone size is stated in some rows and not others, as once, few, many or a class when expanded.

CDR3: CASSYGTGAAKNIQYF
DNA: TGTGCCAGCAGTTACGGGACAGGGGCCGCCAAAAACATTCAGTACTTC
size: .
V: TRBV6-5
length: 16
J: TRBJ2-4
D: TRBD1

CDR3: CAWSVDFSGNTIYF
DNA: TGTGCCTGGAGCGTCGACTTCTCTGGAAACACCATATATTTT
size: .
V: TRBV30
length: 14
J: TRBJ1-3
D: .

CDR3: CASSLPSGGRGDTQYF
DNA: TGTGCCAGCAGCCTCCCTAGCGGGGGCCGGGGGGATACGCAGTATTTT
size: .
V: TRBV7-9
length: 16
J: TRBJ2-3
D: TRBD2

CDR3: CASSIAVNSGNTIYF
DNA: TGTGCCAGTAGTATAGCGGTCAACTCTGGAAACACCATATATTTT
size: .
V: TRBV19
length: 15
J: TRBJ1-3
D: .

CDR3: CAWRWGGGFQETQYF
DNA: TGTGCCTGGAGGTGGGGAGGCGGTTTCCAAGAGACCCAGTACTTC
size: .
V: TRBV30
length: 15
J: TRBJ2-5
D: .

CDR3: CASSQSPGGLNTEAFF
DNA: TGTGCCAGCAGCCAATCGCCAGGGGGCCTGAACACTGAAGCTTTCTTT
size: .
V: TRBV16
length: 16
J: TRBJ1-1
D: TRBD1

CDR3: CATSRDPGIEAFF
DNA: TGTGCCACCAGCAGAGATCCGGGGATTGAAGCTTTCTTT
size: once
V: TRBV15
length: 13
J: TRBJ1-1
D: .

CDR3: CASSPDHSGGTYNEQFF
DNA: TGTGCCAGCAGCCCCGATCATAGCGGGGGCACCTACAATGAGCAGTTCTTC
size: .
V: TRBV7-8
length: 17
J: TRBJ2-1
D: TRBD2

CDR3: CASSPTGGGETQYF
DNA: TGTGCCAGCAGCCCAACAGGGGGGGGAGAGACCCAGTACTTC
size: .
V: TRBV9
length: 14
J: TRBJ2-5
D: .

CDR3: CASSGLGRGKEVADTQYF
DNA: TGTGCCAGCAGCGGTTTGGGGCGGGGAAAGGAAGTCGCAGATACGCAGTATTTT
size: .
V: TRBV5-4
length: 18
J: TRBJ2-3
D: .

CDR3: CASSPGSVLVQGTQYF
DNA: TGCGCCAGCAGCCCCGGATCCGTGTTGGTCCAGGGGACCCAGTACTTC
size: .
V: TRBV5-1
length: 16
J: TRBJ2-5
D: .

CDR3: CASSQDSYGYTF
DNA: TGCGCCAGCAGCCAAGATAGCTATGGCTACACCTTC
size: few
V: TRBV4-1
length: 12
J: TRBJ1-2
D: .

CDR3: CASSLRFGAATNEKLFF
DNA: TGTGCCAGCAGTTTGAGGTTTGGGGCGGCAACTAATGAAAAACTGTTTTTT
size: .
V: TRBV27
length: 17
J: TRBJ1-4
D: .

CDR3: CASSFGGNYGYTF
DNA: TGTGCCAGCAGTTTCGGGGGAAACTATGGCTACACCTTC
size: once
V: TRBV28
length: 13
J: TRBJ1-2
D: .

CDR3: CASNNDRAAREKLFF
DNA: TGTGCCAGCAATAATGACAGGGCGGCAAGAGAAAAACTGTTTTTT
size: once
V: TRBV2
length: 15
J: TRBJ1-4
D: TRBD1

CDR3: CASSLTTGAGPQHF
DNA: TGTGCCAGCAGCCTCACAACAGGCGCAGGACCCCAGCATTTT
size: .
V: TRBV3-1/TRBV3-2
length: 14
J: TRBJ1-5
D: .

CDR3: CASSEEGQAGGGTQYF
DNA: TGTGCCAGCAGTGAGGAGGGACAGGCAGGTGGTGGGACCCAGTACTTC
size: .
V: TRBV25-1
length: 16
J: TRBJ2-5
D: TRBD1

CDR3: CATSDSLPGQGAGELFF
DNA: TGTGCCACCAGTGACTCACTCCCGGGACAGGGGGCCGGGGAGCTGTTTTTT
size: once
V: TRBV24-1
length: 17
J: TRBJ2-2
D: TRBD1

CDR3: CASSEAYRLGGYTF
DNA: TGTGCCAGCAGTGAAGCTTACAGGCTGGGAGGCTACACCTTC
size: .
V: TRBV6-1
length: 14
J: TRBJ1-2
D: .

CDR3: CASRRGTGREAFF
DNA: TGTGCCAGCAGGCGCGGGACAGGGCGGGAAGCTTTCTTT
size: .
V: TRBV7-2
length: 13
J: TRBJ1-1
D: TRBD1

CDR3: CASSDRTGEDTEAFF
DNA: TGTGCCAGCAGCGATCGGACAGGGGAGGACACTGAAGCTTTCTTT
size: .
V: TRBV21-1
length: 15
J: TRBJ1-1
D: .

CDR3: CASSVSGTPYNEQFF
DNA: TGTGCCAGCAGCGTATCCGGGACACCATACAATGAGCAGTTCTTC
size: .
V: TRBV9
length: 15
J: TRBJ2-1
D: .

CDR3: CASSRVSSYNSPLHF
DNA: TGCGCCAGCAGCCGGGTCAGCTCCTATAATTCACCCCTCCACTTT
size: .
V: TRBV5-1
length: 15
J: TRBJ1-6
D: .

CDR3: CASSIGLGSGNTIYF
DNA: TGTGCCAGCAGCATAGGACTGGGCTCTGGAAACACCATATATTTT
size: .
V: TRBV27
length: 15
J: TRBJ1-3
D: .

CDR3: CASRNRGQTYNSPLHF
DNA: TGTGCCAGCAGAAATAGAGGACAGACGTATAATTCACCCCTCCACTTT
size: .
V: TRBV27
length: 16
J: TRBJ1-6
D: .

CDR3: CASSQEQGVLFGYTF
DNA: TGTGCCAGCAGCCAAGAACAGGGGGTTCTTTTCGGCTACACCTTC
size: .
V: TRBV4-2
length: 15
J: TRBJ1-2
D: TRBD1

CDR3: CASSPGTVLQPQHF
DNA: TGCGCCAGCAGCCCGGGGACAGTATTGCAGCCCCAGCATTTT
size: .
V: TRBV4-1
length: 14
J: TRBJ1-5
D: TRBD1

CDR3: CASSEHRGVSNQPQHF
DNA: TGTGCCAGCAGTGAGCACAGGGGGGTTAGCAATCAGCCCCAGCATTTT
size: once
V: TRBV2
length: 16
J: TRBJ1-5
D: TRBD1

CDR3: CASSMPGQGWYEQYF
DNA: TGTGCCAGCAGTATGCCGGGACAGGGGTGGTACGAGCAGTACTTC
size: .
V: TRBV28
length: 15
J: TRBJ2-7
D: TRBD1

CDR3: CASGGTASYEQYF
DNA: TGCGCCAGCGGGGGGACAGCTTCCTACGAGCAGTACTTC
size: once
V: TRBV5-1
length: 13
J: TRBJ2-7
D: .

CDR3: CAWSVWEKGGYTF
DNA: TGTGCCTGGAGTGTTTGGGAGAAAGGTGGCTACACCTTC
size: .
V: TRBV30
length: 13
J: TRBJ1-2
D: .

CDR3: CASSHRIPWLDQETQYF
DNA: TGCGCCAGCAGCCACCGAATTCCATGGCTAGACCAAGAGACCCAGTACTTC
size: .
V: TRBV4-1
length: 17
J: TRBJ2-5
D: .

CDR3: CASSAGGQGAREQYF
DNA: TGTGCCAGCAGCGCCGGTGGGCAGGGGGCTCGGGAGCAGTACTTC
size: .
V: TRBV9
length: 15
J: TRBJ2-7
D: TRBD1

CDR3: CASTLTGANVLTF
DNA: TGTGCCAGCACCCTAACTGGGGCCAACGTCCTGACTTTC
size: .
V: TRBV7-9
length: 13
J: TRBJ2-6
D: .

CDR3: CASSVGTGAMGPNTGELFF
DNA: TGCGCCAGCAGCGTCGGGACAGGGGCGATGGGACCGAACACCGGGGAGCTGTTTTTT
size: once
V: TRBV4-1
length: 19
J: TRBJ2-2
D: TRBD1

CDR3: CASSKTDREKLFF
DNA: TGTGCCAGCAGTAAAACCGACAGGGAAAAACTGTTTTTT
size: .
V: TRBV2
length: 13
J: TRBJ1-4
D: .

CDR3: CASSYGGTVETQYF
DNA: TGTGCCAGCAGTTACGGAGGGACTGTGGAGACCCAGTACTTC
size: once
V: TRBV6-5
length: 14
J: TRBJ2-5
D: .

CDR3: CASSPVGGSTEAFF
DNA: TGCGCCAGCAGCCCGGTTGGGGGGAGCACTGAAGCTTTCTTT
size: .
V: TRBV5-1
length: 14
J: TRBJ1-1
D: .

CDR3: CASSHLSPGANVLTF
DNA: TGCGCCAGCAGCCACCTATCCCCTGGGGCCAACGTCCTGACTTTC
size: .
V: TRBV4-1
length: 15
J: TRBJ2-6
D: .

CDR3: CASSPRGFGVNEQYF
DNA: TGTGCCAGCAGCCCACGGGGGTTTGGGGTCAACGAGCAGTACTTC
size: .
V: TRBV5-6
length: 15
J: TRBJ2-7
D: .

CDR3: CASSYNGDRDFYGYTF
DNA: TGTGCCAGCAGTTACAACGGGGACAGGGACTTCTATGGCTACACCTTC
size: .
V: TRBV6-5
length: 16
J: TRBJ1-2
D: TRBD1

CDR3: CASSSRDRGHNEQFF
DNA: TGTGCCAGTAGTTCGAGGGACAGGGGCCACAATGAGCAGTTCTTC
size: .
V: TRBV19
length: 15
J: TRBJ2-1
D: TRBD1

CDR3: CATAIGGIEAFF
DNA: TGTGCCACCGCCATCGGAGGAATTGAAGCTTTCTTT
size: .
V: TRBV12-3/TRBV12-4
length: 12
J: TRBJ1-1
D: .

CDR3: CASSELRGLSYNEQFF
DNA: TGTGCCAGCAGTGAATTGAGGGGACTCTCCTACAATGAGCAGTTCTTC
size: .
V: TRBV6-1
length: 16
J: TRBJ2-1
D: .

CDR3: CASSTVKTGNNSPLHF
DNA: TGTGCCAGTAGTACCGTCAAAACAGGGAACAATTCACCCCTCCACTTT
size: .
V: TRBV19
length: 16
J: TRBJ1-6
D: .

CDR3: CASNSRPGNTIYF
DNA: TGTGCCAGCAACTCCCGTCCTGGAAACACCATATATTTT
size: .
V: TRBV3-1/TRBV3-2
length: 13
J: TRBJ1-3
D: .

CDR3: CASSKAGQYSGNTIYF
DNA: TGTGCCAGCAGCAAAGCTGGACAGTACTCTGGAAACACCATATATTTT
size: few
V: TRBV21-1
length: 16
J: TRBJ1-3
D: .

CDR3: CASSLGRRGYTF
DNA: TGTGCCAGCAGCTTAGGGAGAAGGGGCTACACCTTC
size: .
V: TRBV7-6
length: 12
J: TRBJ1-2
D: .

CDR3: CASSLRTSGGHGTDTQYF
DNA: TGTGCCAGCAGCTTAAGGACTAGCGGGGGGCATGGCACAGATACGCAGTATTTT
size: .
V: TRBV13
length: 18
J: TRBJ2-3
D: TRBD2

CDR3: CASSLRTGPSYEQYF
DNA: TGTGCCAGCAGCTTACGGACAGGGCCATCCTACGAGCAGTACTTC
size: once
V: TRBV7-6
length: 15
J: TRBJ2-7
D: TRBD1